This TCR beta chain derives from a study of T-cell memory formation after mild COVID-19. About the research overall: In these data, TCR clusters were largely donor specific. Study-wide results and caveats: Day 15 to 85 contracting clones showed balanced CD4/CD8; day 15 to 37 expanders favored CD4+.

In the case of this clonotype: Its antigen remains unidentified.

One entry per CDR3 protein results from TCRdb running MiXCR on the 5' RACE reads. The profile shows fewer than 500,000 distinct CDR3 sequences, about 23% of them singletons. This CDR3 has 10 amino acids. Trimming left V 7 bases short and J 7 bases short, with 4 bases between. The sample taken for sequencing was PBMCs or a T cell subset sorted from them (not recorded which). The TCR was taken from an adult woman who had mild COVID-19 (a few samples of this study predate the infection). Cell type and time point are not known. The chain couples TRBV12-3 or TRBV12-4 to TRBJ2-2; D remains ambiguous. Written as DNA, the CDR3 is TGTGCCAGCAAGGGCGGGGAGCTGTTTTTT. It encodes CASKGGELFF.